This record covers a single TCR beta chain. The antigen remains undetermined. Germline CDR1 and CDR2: LNHDA and SQIVND (reference sequence). CDR3 length: 15 residues. Trimming cost V 6 bases and J 5 bases; bases outside gene matches: 9. This sample is part of a study of T cell repertoires in cytomegalovirus infection. TCRdb fed the reads into MiXCR, producing one record per CDR3 protein. Of a few hundred thousand distinct CDR3 sequences listed, roughly 43% are singletons. The chain has TRBV19 and TRBJ2-2, with TRBD1 identical over 7 bases. The sample here was cultured PBMCs, taken from culture after CMV antigen stimulation. This sequence was found in a human donor in good health (CMV status not recorded). Some clones in this sample may be carry-over from other donors' samples. CDR3: CASRDGQVWTGELFF. The CDR3 nucleotides read TGTGCCAGTAGGGACGGACAGGTTTGGACCGGGGAGCTGTTTTTT.